This TCR beta chain is drawn from a study of naive and memory T cell subsets. The beta constant-region primer was an equimolar mix of two oligonucleotides covering TRBC1 and TRBC2. The ligated cDNA underwent four PCR rounds using SP2 and nested alpha and beta constant-region primers. Ligation attached a single-stranded oligonucleotide with a 12-nucleotide UMI and the SP2 primer to the cDNA 3' end. One entry per CDR3 protein results from TCRdb running MiXCR on the UMI-ligation and nested PCR reads. The sample has over 20,000 distinct CDR3 sequences, around 9% seen once. CD4+ T cell IFNgamma after overnight CMV lysate exposure gave donor CMV status. The CDR3 has 17 amino acids. V was pared by 5 bases and J by 7 bases, with 8 bases of the junction left unmatched. Germline CDR1 is SGHVS and CDR2 is FQNEAQ. Regarding the study as a whole: Over 85% of naive TCR sequences appeared only once, unlike memory subsets. Between naive and memory subsets, TCR abundance power law exponents differed.

In its sample, this clonotype was seen a few times. Its target is unknown. This clonotype was obtained from a human donor in good health. Material for sequencing was central memory CD8+ T cells from blood. The gene calls are TRBV7-8 and TRBJ2-2, with 15 bases fitting TRBD2. For the CDR3, the DNA is TGTGCCAGCAGCCCGGGACTAGCGGGAGGCGTTGGCGGGGAGCTGTTTTTT. Translation gives CASSPGLAGGVGGELFF.